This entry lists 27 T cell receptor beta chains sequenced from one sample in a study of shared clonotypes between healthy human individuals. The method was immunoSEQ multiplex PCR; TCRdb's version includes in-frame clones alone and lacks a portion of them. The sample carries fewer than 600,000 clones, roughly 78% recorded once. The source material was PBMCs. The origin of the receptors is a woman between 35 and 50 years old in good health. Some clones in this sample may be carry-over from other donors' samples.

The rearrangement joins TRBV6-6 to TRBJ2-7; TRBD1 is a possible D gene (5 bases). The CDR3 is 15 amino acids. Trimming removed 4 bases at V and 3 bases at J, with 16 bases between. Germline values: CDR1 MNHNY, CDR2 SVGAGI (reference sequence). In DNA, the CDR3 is TGTGCCAGCAGTTCTTCTTGGACAACTATCTACGAGCAGTACTTC. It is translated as CASSSSWTTIYEQYF.

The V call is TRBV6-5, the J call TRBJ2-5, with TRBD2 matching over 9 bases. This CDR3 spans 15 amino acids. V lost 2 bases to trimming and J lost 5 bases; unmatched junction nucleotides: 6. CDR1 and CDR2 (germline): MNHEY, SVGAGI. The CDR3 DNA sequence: TGTGCCAGCAGTTACGCGGGAGGGCCGGGGGAGACCCAGTACTTC. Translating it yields CASSYAGGPGETQYF.

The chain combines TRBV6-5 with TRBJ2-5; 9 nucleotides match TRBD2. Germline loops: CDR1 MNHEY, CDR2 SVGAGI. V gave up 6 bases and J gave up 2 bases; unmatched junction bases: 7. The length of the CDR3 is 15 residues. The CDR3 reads CASSPRLAEQETQYF. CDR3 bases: TGTGCCAGCAGCCCCCGACTAGCGGAACAAGAGACCCAGTACTTC.

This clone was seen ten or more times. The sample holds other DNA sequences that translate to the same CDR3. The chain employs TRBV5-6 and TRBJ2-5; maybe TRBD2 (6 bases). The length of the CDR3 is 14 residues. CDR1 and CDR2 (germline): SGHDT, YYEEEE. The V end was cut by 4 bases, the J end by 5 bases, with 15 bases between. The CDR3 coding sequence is TGTGCCAGCAGCCTTGGGACCCGGGGGGAGACCCAGTACTTC. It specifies CASSLGTRGETQYF.

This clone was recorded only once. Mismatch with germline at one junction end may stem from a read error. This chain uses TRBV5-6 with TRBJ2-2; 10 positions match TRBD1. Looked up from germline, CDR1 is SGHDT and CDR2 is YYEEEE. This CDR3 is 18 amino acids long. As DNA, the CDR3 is TGTGCCAGCAGCTTGTGGGGACAGGGGCCTCCGAGGACCCGGGGAGCTGTTTTT. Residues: CASSLWGQGPPRTRGAVF.

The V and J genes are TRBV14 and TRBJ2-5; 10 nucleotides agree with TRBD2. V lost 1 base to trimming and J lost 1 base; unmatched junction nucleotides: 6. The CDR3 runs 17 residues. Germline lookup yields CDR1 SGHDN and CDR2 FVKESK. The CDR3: CASSQGVLAGTQETQYF. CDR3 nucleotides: TGTGCCAGCAGCCAAGGCGTACTAGCGGGAACCCAAGAGACCCAGTACTTC.

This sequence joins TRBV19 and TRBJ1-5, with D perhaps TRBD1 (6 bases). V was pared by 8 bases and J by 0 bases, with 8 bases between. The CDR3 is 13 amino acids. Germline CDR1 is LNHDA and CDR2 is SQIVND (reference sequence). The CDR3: CASGQLSNQPQHF. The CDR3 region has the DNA TGTGCCAGTGGACAGCTTAGCAATCAGCCCCAGCATTTT.

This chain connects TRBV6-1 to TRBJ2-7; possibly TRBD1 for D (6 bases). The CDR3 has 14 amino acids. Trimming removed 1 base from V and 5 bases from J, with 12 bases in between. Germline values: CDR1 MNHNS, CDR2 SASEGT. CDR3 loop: CASSEGRGSDEQYF. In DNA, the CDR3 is TGTGCCAGCAGTGAAGGCAGGGGATCTGACGAGCAGTACTTC.

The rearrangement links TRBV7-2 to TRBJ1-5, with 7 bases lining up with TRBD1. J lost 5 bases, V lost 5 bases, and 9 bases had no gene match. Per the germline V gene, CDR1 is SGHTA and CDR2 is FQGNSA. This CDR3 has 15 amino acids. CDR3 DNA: TGTGCCAGCAGCCGACAGGGAGGATGGGATCAGCCCCAGCATTTT. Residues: CASSRQGGWDQPQHF.

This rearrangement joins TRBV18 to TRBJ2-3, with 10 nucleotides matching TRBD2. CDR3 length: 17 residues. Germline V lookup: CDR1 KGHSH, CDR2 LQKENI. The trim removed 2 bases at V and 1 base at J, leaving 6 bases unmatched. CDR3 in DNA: TGTGCCAGCTCACCAAGCAATCTAGCGGGGGGCACAGATACGCAGTATTTT. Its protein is CASSPSNLAGGTDTQYF.

Here the CDR3 reads CASSSGQGGGYTF. The CDR3 DNA follows: TGTGCCAGCAGCTCGGGACAGGGGGGTGGCTACACCTTC. The V and J genes are TRBV11-2 and TRBJ1-2; 11 bases line up with TRBD1. V shed 4 bases, J shed 7 bases, and the junction held 2 bases outside the gene matches. The CDR3 loop spans 13 amino acids. From germline, CDR1 is SGHAT and CDR2 FQNNGV.

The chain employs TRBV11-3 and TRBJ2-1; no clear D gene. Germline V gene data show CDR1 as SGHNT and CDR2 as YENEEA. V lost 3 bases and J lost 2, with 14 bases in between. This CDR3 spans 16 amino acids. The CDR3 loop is CASSFRKGATYNEQFF. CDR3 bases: TGTGCCAGCAGCTTTAGGAAGGGTGCCACCTACAATGAGCAGTTCTTC.

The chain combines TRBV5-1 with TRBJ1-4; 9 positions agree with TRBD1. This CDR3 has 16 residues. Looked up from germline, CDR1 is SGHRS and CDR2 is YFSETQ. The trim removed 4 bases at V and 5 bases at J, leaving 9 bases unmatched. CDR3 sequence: CASSPHPGTGNEKLFF. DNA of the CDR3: TGCGCCAGCAGCCCACACCCCGGGACAGGGAATGAAAAACTGTTTTTT.

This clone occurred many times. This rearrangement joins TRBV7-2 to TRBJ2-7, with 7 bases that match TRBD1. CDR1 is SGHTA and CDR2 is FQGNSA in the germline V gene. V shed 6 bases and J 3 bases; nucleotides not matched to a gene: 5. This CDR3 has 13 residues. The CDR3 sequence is CASRATGFYEQYF. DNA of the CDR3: TGTGCCAGCAGGGCGACAGGGTTCTACGAGCAGTACTTC.

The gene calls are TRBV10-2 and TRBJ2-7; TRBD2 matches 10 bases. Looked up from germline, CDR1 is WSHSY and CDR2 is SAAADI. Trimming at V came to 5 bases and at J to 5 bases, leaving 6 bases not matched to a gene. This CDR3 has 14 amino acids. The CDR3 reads CASSSGRARDEQYF. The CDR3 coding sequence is TGCGCCAGCAGTAGCGGGAGGGCCCGGGACGAGCAGTACTTC.

The DNA of the CDR3 is TGTGCCAGCTCACCAGAGGGCCGGTACGAGCAGTACTTC. This gives the protein CASSPEGRYEQYF. J is TRBJ2-7 and V is TRBV18, with D possibly matching TRBD2 (5 bases). V lost 2 bases and J lost 4, with 9 bases in between. CDR3 length: 13 residues. Germline loops: CDR1 KGHSH, CDR2 LQKENI.

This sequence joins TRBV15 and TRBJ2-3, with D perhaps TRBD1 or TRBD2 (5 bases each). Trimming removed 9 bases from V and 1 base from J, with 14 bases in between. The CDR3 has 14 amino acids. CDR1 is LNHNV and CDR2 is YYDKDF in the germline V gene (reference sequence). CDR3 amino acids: CATTLQGGTDTQYF. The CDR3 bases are TGTGCCACTACCTTGCAGGGAGGCACAGATACGCAGTATTTT. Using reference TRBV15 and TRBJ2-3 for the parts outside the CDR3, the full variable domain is DAMVIQNPRYQVTQFGKPVTLSCSQTLNHNVMYWYQQKSSQAPKLLFHYYDKDFNNEADTPDNFQSRRPNTSFCFLDIRSPGLGDTAMYLCATTLQGGTDTQYFGPGTRLTVL.

Here the CDR3 reads CASSLLPAGGPYNEQFF. Written as DNA, the CDR3 is TGCGCCAGCAGCTTACTCCCTGCGGGAGGGCCGTACAATGAGCAGTTCTTC. The V and J genes are TRBV5-1 and TRBJ2-1, with 9 bases lining up with TRBD2. Germline CDR1 is SGHRS and CDR2 is YFSETQ. The CDR3 is 17 amino acids. Trimming cost V 2 bases and J 4 bases; bases outside gene matches: 10.

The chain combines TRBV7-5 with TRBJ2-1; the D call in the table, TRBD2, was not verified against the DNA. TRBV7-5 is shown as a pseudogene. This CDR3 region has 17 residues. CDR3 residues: CVRSLVGLAGDGNEQFF. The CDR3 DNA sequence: TGTGTCAGAAGCTTAGTGGGACTAGCGGGGGATGGCAATGAGCAGTTCTTC.

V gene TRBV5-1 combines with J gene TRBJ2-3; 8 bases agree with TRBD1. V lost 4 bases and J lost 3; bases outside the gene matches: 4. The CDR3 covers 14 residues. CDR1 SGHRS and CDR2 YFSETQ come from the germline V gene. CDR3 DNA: TGCGCCAGCAGCCCTAGACAGGGGACAGATACGCAGTATTTT. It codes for CASSPRQGTDTQYF.

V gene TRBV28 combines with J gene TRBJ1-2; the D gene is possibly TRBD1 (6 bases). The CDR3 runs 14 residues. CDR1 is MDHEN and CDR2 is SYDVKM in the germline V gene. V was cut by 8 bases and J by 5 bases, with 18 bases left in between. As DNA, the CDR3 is TGTGCCAGCCTCGGGGGGGGCCCTACTTATGGCTACACCTTC. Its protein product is CASLGGGPTYGYTF.

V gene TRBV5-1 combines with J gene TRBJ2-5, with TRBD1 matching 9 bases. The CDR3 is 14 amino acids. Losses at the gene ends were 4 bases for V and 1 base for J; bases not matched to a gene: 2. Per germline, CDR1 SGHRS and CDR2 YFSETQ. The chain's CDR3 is CASSRDRAQETQYF. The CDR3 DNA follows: TGCGCCAGCAGCAGGGACAGGGCCCAAGAGACCCAGTACTTC. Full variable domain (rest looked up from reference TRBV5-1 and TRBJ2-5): KAGVTQTPRYLIKTRGQQVTLSCSPISGHRSVSWYQQTPGQGLQFLFEYFSETQRNKGNFPGRFSGRQFSNSRSEMNVSTLELGDSALYLCASSRDRAQETQYFGPGTRLLVL.

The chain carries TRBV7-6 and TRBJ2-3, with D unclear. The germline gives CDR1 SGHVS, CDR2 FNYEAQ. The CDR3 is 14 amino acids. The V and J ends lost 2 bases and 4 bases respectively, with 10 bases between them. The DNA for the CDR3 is TGTGCCAGCAGCTTACCCCAAGTCTCAGATACGCAGTATTTT. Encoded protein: CASSLPQVSDTQYF.

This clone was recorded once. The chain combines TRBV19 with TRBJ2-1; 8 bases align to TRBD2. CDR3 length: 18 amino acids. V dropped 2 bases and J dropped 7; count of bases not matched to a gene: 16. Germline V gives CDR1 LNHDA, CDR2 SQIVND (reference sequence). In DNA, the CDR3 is TGTGCCAGTAGTATACGCCCGTGGGGGACTAGGATTCTGAATGAGCAGTTCTTC. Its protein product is CASSIRPWGTRILNEQFF.

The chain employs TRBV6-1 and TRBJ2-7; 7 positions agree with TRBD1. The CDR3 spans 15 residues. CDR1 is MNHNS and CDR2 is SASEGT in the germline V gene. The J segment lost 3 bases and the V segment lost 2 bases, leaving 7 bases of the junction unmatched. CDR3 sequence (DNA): TGTGCCAGCAGTGAAATGAGACAGGGCATCTACGAGCAGTACTTC. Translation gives CASSEMRQGIYEQYF.

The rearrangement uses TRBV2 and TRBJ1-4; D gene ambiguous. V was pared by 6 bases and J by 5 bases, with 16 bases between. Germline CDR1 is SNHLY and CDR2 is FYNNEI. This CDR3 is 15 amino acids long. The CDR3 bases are TGTGCCAGCAGCCCGGTGGACGGCCAAAATGAAAAACTGTTTTTT. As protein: CASSPVDGQNEKLFF.

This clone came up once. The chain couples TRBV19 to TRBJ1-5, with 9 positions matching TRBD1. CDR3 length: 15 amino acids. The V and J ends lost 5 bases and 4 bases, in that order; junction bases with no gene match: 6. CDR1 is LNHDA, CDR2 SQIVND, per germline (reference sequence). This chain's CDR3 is CASSPPDRGNQPQHF. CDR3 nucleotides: TGTGCCAGTAGTCCTCCGGACAGGGGAAATCAGCCCCAGCATTTT.